This T cell receptor (beta chain) stems from a study of blood T cell repertoires in COVID-19. Study background: PBMCs, B-cell-depleted T cells, or T cells provided the cDNA or gDNA that made up the material.

V lost 1 base and J lost 1, with 8 bases in between. Germline CDR1 SGHKS, CDR2 YYEKEE (reference sequence). The CDR3 is made up of 15 amino acids. Assay used: immunoSEQ multiplex PCR; TCRdb lists only in-frame clones, some missing. The sample has about 160,000 clones, around four fifths seen once; the top ten hold more than 7%. The V gene is TRBV5-5, the J gene TRBJ2-2; possibly TRBD1 for D (5 bases). The sequencing input was peripheral blood. The sequence was collected from a woman older than 75 with active or convalescent COVID-19. CDR3 nucleotides: TGTGCCAGCAGCTTGTTTCAGGGGAACACCGGGGAGCTGTTTTTT. This sequence encodes CASSLFQGNTGELFF.